This section outlines one TCR beta chain sequence together with its context. TCRdb's copy holds only in-frame clones and misses some; the assay was immunoSEQ multiplex PCR. The table records approximately 220,000 clones, roughly four fifths of them present only once. The sample comes from a study of blood T cell repertoires in COVID-19. About the study: PBMCs, B-cell-depleted T cells, or T cells were the source of the cDNA or gDNA that made up the material.

The sequencing sample was made of peripheral blood. The sequence derives from a woman between 65 and 79 years old with acute or convalescent COVID-19.

The CDR3 region has the DNA TGTGCCAGCATCCGGGGAAAGGGTGAAAAACTGTTTTTT. This gives the protein CASIRGKGEKLFF. The chain has TRBV2 and TRBJ1-4; D ambiguous. Germline V gene lookup returns CDR1 SNHLY and CDR2 FYNNEI. CDR3 length: 13 residues. The ends were cut back, 7 bases at V and 7 bases at J, with 13 bases in the middle.